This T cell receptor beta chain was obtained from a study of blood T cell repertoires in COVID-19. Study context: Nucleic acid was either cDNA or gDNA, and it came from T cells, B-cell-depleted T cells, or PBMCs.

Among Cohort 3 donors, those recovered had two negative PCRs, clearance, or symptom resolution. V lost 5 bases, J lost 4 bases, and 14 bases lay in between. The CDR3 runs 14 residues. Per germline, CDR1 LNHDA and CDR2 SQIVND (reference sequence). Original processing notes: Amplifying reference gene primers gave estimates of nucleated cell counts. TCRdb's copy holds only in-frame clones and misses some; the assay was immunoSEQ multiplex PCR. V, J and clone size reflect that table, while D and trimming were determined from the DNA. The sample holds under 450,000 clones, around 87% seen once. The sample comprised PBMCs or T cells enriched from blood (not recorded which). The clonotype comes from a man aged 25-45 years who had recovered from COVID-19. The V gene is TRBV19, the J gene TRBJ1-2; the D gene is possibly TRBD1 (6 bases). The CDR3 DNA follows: TGTGCCAGTAGTTCAAGCGACAGGTCCTATGGCTACACCTTC. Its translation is CASSSSDRSYGYTF.